This TCR beta chain was found in a study of blood T cell repertoires in COVID-19. Study overall: Some COVID-19 samples were acute and others convalescent; all came from the United States, Italy and Spain. Sources were T cells, B-cell-depleted T cells, or PBMCs; the material itself was cDNA or gDNA.

Trimming cost V 4 bases and J 7 bases; bases outside gene matches: 6. This CDR3 has 14 residues. Germline values: CDR1 SNHLY, CDR2 FYNNEI. In the study's own analysis: Estimates of nucleated cell counts were drawn from the amplification of reference gene primers. TCRdb's copy holds only in-frame clones and misses some; the assay was immunoSEQ multiplex PCR. The V and J calls and clone size were taken over from that table, and D and trimming were inferred from the DNA. The sample carries approximately 250,000 clones, 70% to 90% recorded once. Sequences were obtained from peripheral blood. The chain uses TRBV2 and TRBJ1-1, with 10 bases matching TRBD1. This sequence was found in a man aged 40-50 years with acute or convalescent COVID-19. For the CDR3, the DNA is TGTGCCAGCAGTGGAGGGACAGGGGTTTTTGAAGCTTTCTTT. This gives the protein CASSGGTGVFEAFF.